Below are 20 T cell receptor beta chains sequenced from a single sample in a study of cytomegalovirus exposure and HLA in healthy donors. PCR primers comprised 60 Vbeta and 13 Jbeta primers. The data were produced by immunoSEQ multiplex PCR, yet TCRdb's version contains in-frame clones alone and is incomplete. This table holds about 130,000 clones, around 80% found once. The sequenced sample was PBMCs. The receptors derive from a man aged 25 to 40 in good health and CMV-seronegative.

The gene calls are TRBV14 and TRBJ2-7; D gene ambiguous. This CDR3 is 11 amino acids long. The V and J ends lost 5 bases and 7 bases respectively, with 9 bases between them. CDR1 is SGHDN and CDR2 is FVKESK in the germline V gene. The CDR3 DNA sequence: TGTGCCAGCAGCTCCCAGATAGAGCAGTACTTC. Translation gives CASSSQIEQYF.

The chain links TRBV28 to TRBJ2-1; weak D call: TRBD2 (5 bases). V was trimmed by 7 bases and J by 4 bases, leaving 17 bases between them. From germline, CDR1 is MDHEN and CDR2 SYDVKM. The CDR3 is 15 amino acids. The CDR3 DNA reads TGTGCCAGCACCCCTCGAAGCGGAGGTTACAATGAGCAGTTCTTC. Translated: CASTPRSGGYNEQFF.

The genes are TRBV18 and TRBJ2-2, with D possibly matching TRBD1 (6 bases). Per the germline V gene, CDR1 is KGHSH and CDR2 is LQKENI. The CDR3 contains 18 residues. The ends were cut back, 3 bases at V and 0 bases at J, with 17 bases in the middle. The CDR3 protein is CASSPLPLGTSNTGELFF. The CDR3 bases are TGTGCCAGCTCACCTTTGCCGCTCGGGACATCGAACACCGGGGAGCTGTTTTTT.

The chain carries TRBV7-2 and TRBJ1-5, with D maybe TRBD1 (5 bases). Germline lookup yields CDR1 SGHTA and CDR2 FQGNSA. V lost 9 bases, J lost 0 bases, and 15 bases lay in between. This CDR3 is 15 amino acids long. DNA for the CDR3: TGTGCCAGTTCCTCAGGGTCTTATAGCAATCAGCCCCAGCATTTT. Residues: CASSSGSYSNQPQHF.

This clone was seen a few times. The J gene is TRBJ2-7, the V gene TRBV5-6; possibly TRBD2 for D (6 bases). Germline loops: CDR1 SGHDT, CDR2 YYEEEE. This CDR3 spans 13 amino acids. V dropped 4 bases and J dropped 5 bases, with 13 bases sitting between them. The CDR3 region is CASSPGLPDEQYF. The CDR3 region has the DNA TGTGCCAGCAGCCCGGGACTGCCCGACGAGCAGTACTTC.

This clone was seen a handful of times. CDR3: CASSQASPSNQPQHF. The CDR3 DNA is TGTGCCAGTTCCCAAGCATCTCCGAGCAATCAGCCCCAGCATTTT. J is TRBJ1-5 and V is TRBV19; D gene uncertain. CDR3 length equals 15 residues. In germline, CDR1 is LNHDA, CDR2 SQIVND (reference sequence). Trimming shortened V by 8 bases and J by 1 base, and 15 bases separated the two germline ends.

V is TRBV5-1 and J is TRBJ2-7; tentative D call: TRBD2 (5 bases). Germline CDR1 SGHRS, CDR2 YFSETQ. Trimming stripped 2 bases from V and 3 bases from J, with 12 bases between. The CDR3 sequence is 14 residues long. The CDR3 bases are TGCGCCAGCAGCTTCGCGGGCCCTTTCTACGAGCAGTACTTC. Its translation: CASSFAGPFYEQYF.

The rearrangement joins TRBV5-5 to TRBJ1-5, with TRBD1 matching 7 bases. The CDR3 extends over 15 amino acids. Trimming removed 5 bases from V and 0 bases from J; junction bases left unmatched: 5. Per the germline V gene, CDR1 is SGHKS and CDR2 is YYEKEE (reference sequence). DNA of the CDR3: TGTGCCAGCAGTCAGGGACAGAATAGCAATCAGCCCCAGCATTTT. Protein sequence: CASSQGQNSNQPQHF.

V is TRBV30 and J is TRBJ1-1; no clear D gene. This CDR3 contains 13 residues. Trimming cost V 0 bases and J 4 bases, with 9 bases left between them. In germline, CDR1 is GTSNPN, CDR2 SVGIG (reference sequence). The CDR3 reads CAWSVGAATEAFF. The CDR3 DNA sequence: TGTGCCTGGAGTGTGGGCGCTGCCACTGAAGCTTTCTTT.

The chain recombines TRBV5-4 with TRBJ1-1; D call uncertain. CDR1 SGHNT and CDR2 YYREEE come from the germline V gene (reference sequence). V was trimmed by 0 bases and J by 12 bases, leaving 15 bases between them. The CDR3 is 13 amino acids. CDR3 loop: CASSLGDVGLTFF. In DNA form, the CDR3 reads TGTGCCAGCAGCTTGGGTGATGTGGGCCTGACTTTCTTT.

The rearrangement links TRBV4-3 to TRBJ2-1, with D tentatively TRBD2 (6 bases). The CDR3 loop spans 14 amino acids. Trimming removed 0 bases from V and 7 bases from J, with 10 bases in between. Germline CDR1 LGHNA, CDR2 YSLEER. This CDR3 is CASSQDGGKNEQFF. DNA for the CDR3: TGCGCCAGCAGCCAAGATGGGGGGAAAAATGAGCAGTTCTTC.

V is TRBV6-6 and J is TRBJ1-2, with 9 positions matching TRBD1. V lost 5 bases to trimming and J lost 8 bases; unmatched junction nucleotides: 9. The CDR3 sequence is 14 residues long. Germline CDR1 reads MNHNY; CDR2 reads SVGAGI (reference sequence). CDR3 in DNA: TGTGCCAGCAGTCGACAGGGGGTTAGATTAGGCTACACCTTC. Its protein product is CASSRQGVRLGYTF.

The V and J genes are TRBV5-1 and TRBJ1-2, with TRBD1 matching over 9 bases. V gave up 4 bases and J gave up 0 bases; unmatched junction bases: 4. The CDR3 spans 15 residues. The germline V gene has CDR1 SGHRS and CDR2 YFSETQ. This chain's CDR3 is CASSPGDRANYGYTF. The CDR3 nucleotides read TGCGCCAGCAGCCCGGGGGACAGGGCTAACTATGGCTACACCTTC.

The gene calls are TRBV7-8 and TRBJ2-7, with 14 bases matching TRBD2. Germline V gene sequence: CDR1 SGHVS, CDR2 FQNEAQ. After removal of 5 bases from V and 3 bases from J, the junction contained 9 bases not matched to a gene. The CDR3 loop spans 17 amino acids. The CDR3 loop is CASSIYIGTSGSYEQYF. The CDR3 bases are TGTGCCAGCAGCATCTACATTGGGACTAGCGGGAGCTACGAGCAGTACTTC.

This chain uses TRBV7-9 with TRBJ2-7; D uncertain. V dropped 5 bases and J dropped 2 bases, with 10 bases sitting between them. The germline V gene encodes CDR1 SEHNR and CDR2 FQNEAQ (reference sequence). The CDR3 loop spans 13 amino acids. CDR3 bases: TGTGCCAGCAGCGGATCCGGAGCCTACGAGCAGTACTTC. This sequence encodes CASSGSGAYEQYF.

The CDR3 loop is CASSDSLSSGRTREQFF. In DNA, the CDR3 is TGTGCCAGCAGTGATTCGCTCTCGAGCGGGAGGACCCGTGAGCAGTTCTTC. The genes are TRBV6-1 and TRBJ2-1; TRBD2 matches 9 bases. The CDR3 length is 17 residues. Germline CDR1 is MNHNS and CDR2 is SASEGT. V gave up 3 bases and J gave up 9 bases; unmatched junction bases: 15.

The V call is TRBV7-6, the J call TRBJ2-2, with 7 bases fitting TRBD1. The V gene end was trimmed by 3 bases and the J gene end by 4 bases; junction bases not matched to a gene: 5. CDR1 is SGHVS and CDR2 is FNYEAQ in the germline V gene. The CDR3 runs 15 residues. This chain's CDR3 is CASSFTGTATGELFF. The CDR3 bases are TGTGCCAGCAGCTTTACCGGGACAGCCACCGGGGAGCTGTTTTTT.

V gene TRBV27 combines with J gene TRBJ2-3; 11 bases line up with TRBD2. The J segment lost 2 bases and the V segment lost 6 bases, leaving 4 bases of the junction unmatched. Per germline, CDR1 MNHEY and CDR2 SMNVEV (reference sequence). The CDR3 is 15 amino acids. CDR3 amino acids: CASRQLAGVTDTQYF. The CDR3 DNA reads as TGTGCCAGCAGACAACTAGCGGGAGTCACAGATACGCAGTATTTT.

The genes are TRBV10-1 and TRBJ2-3, with TRBD1 identical over 7 bases. V was clipped by 5 bases and J by 2 bases; unmatched bases: 10. The CDR3 totals 16 residues. The germline gives CDR1 WNHNN, CDR2 SYGVQD (reference sequence). CDR3 DNA: TGCGCCAGCAGTCTTGGGACAGCATTGTTCACAGATACGCAGTATTTT. This translates into CASSLGTALFTDTQYF.

The genes are TRBV7-2 and TRBJ2-5; TRBD2 matches at 13 bases. V gave up 5 bases and J gave up 2 bases; unmatched junction bases: 5. The CDR3 length is 16 residues. Germline V gene data show CDR1 as SGHTA and CDR2 as FQGNSA. The DNA of the CDR3 is TGTGCCAGCAGCCTACAGGGACTAGCGGGGCAAGAGACCCAGTACTTC. Protein sequence: CASSLQGLAGQETQYF.